These 11 T cell receptor beta chains were all obtained from the same sample, sequenced in a study of blood T cell repertoires in COVID-19. The method was immunoSEQ multiplex PCR; TCRdb's version includes in-frame clones alone and lacks a portion of them. Seen here are more than 300,000 clones, roughly 91% observed once, and the top ten hold around 1.2%. The source material was PBMCs or T cells enriched from blood (not recorded which). Every receptor here comes from a woman aged 18-29 years who had recovered from COVID-19.

This chain uses TRBV3-1 (or the pseudogene TRBV3-2) with TRBJ1-2, with D perhaps matching TRBD1 (6 bases). V gave up 0 bases and J gave up 8 bases, with 13 bases separating them. CDR1 and CDR2 from the germline V gene are LGHDT and YNNKEL (reference sequence). The CDR3 is 14 residues long. This CDR3 reads CASSQDQGLLGYTF. CDR3 coding DNA: TGTGCCAGCAGCCAAGACCAGGGGTTGCTCGGCTACACCTTC.

The rearrangement joins TRBV5-7 to TRBJ1-5, with TRBD1 identical over 8 bases. TRBV5-7 has ORF status, its function being uncertain. The length of the CDR3 is 15 residues. V shed 3 bases and J 0 bases; nucleotides not matched to a gene: 2. The CDR3 region has the DNA TGTGCCAGCAGCTCAGGGGGCTATAGCAATCAGCCCCAGCATTTT. Translated, it gives CASSSGGYSNQPQHF.

The rearrangement links TRBV6-2 or TRBV6-3 to TRBJ2-1; 14 bases agree with TRBD2. J lost 8 bases, V lost 4 bases, and 4 bases had no gene match. The CDR3 runs 15 residues. The germline V gene encodes CDR1 MNHEY and CDR2 SVGEGT. In nucleotides, the CDR3 is TGTGCCAGCAGTTTCCAGACTAGCGGGGGGGATGAGCAGTTCTTC. Translation gives CASSFQTSGGDEQFF.

The chain recombines TRBV19 with TRBJ2-1, with D possibly being TRBD1 (7 bases). This CDR3 contains 15 residues. Germline V gives CDR1 LNHDA, CDR2 SQIVND (reference sequence). The V and J ends lost 3 bases and 8 bases respectively, with 17 bases between them. DNA for the CDR3: TGTGCCAGTAGTATTCAGGACAGGACTATCGATGAGCAGTTCTTC. This translates into CASSIQDRTIDEQFF.

The V gene is TRBV30, the J gene TRBJ2-1, with D tentatively TRBD2 (7 bases). Germline CDR1 and CDR2: GTSNPN and SVGIG (reference sequence). This CDR3 has 13 amino acids. Deletions cut 5 bases from V and 6 bases from J, with 14 bases between. This chain's CDR3 is CAWGGGGPNEQFF. Written as DNA, the CDR3 is TGTGCCTGGGGGGGCGGGGGTCCCAATGAGCAGTTCTTC.

The chain is built from TRBV6-5 and TRBJ2-7; D is possibly TRBD2 (6 bases). Trimming stripped 8 bases from V and 0 bases from J, with 17 bases between. The CDR3 spans 15 residues. Germline CDR1 and CDR2: MNHEY and SVGAGI. The CDR3 nucleotides are TGTGCCAGCCGCCCGGCGGGGATCACCTCCTACGAGCAGTACTTC. Its translation: CASRPAGITSYEQYF.

The chain combines TRBV27 with TRBJ2-5, with 11 bases identical to TRBD2. Trimming at V came to 6 bases and at J to 5 bases, leaving 2 bases not matched to a gene. The length of the CDR3 is 13 residues. Germline CDR1 and CDR2: MNHEY and SMNVEV (reference sequence). CDR3 coding DNA: TGTGCCAGCAGGAGACTAGCGGGGGAGACCCAGTACTTC. Translated, it gives CASRRLAGETQYF.

Regarding this clone: The same CDR3 can be traced to other DNA sequences in this sample. The J gene is TRBJ1-2, the V gene TRBV5-4, with 7 bases fitting TRBD1. CDR1 is SGHNT and CDR2 is YYREEE in the germline V gene (reference sequence). This CDR3 spans 13 amino acids. Unmatched junction bases numbered 1, after V lost 3 bases and J lost 2 bases. The CDR3 protein is CASSSTGNYGYTF. The CDR3 bases are TGTGCCAGCAGCTCGACAGGGAACTATGGCTACACCTTC.

The V and J genes are TRBV9 and TRBJ1-4; possibly TRBD1 for D (5 bases). Germline V gene data show CDR1 as SGDLS and CDR2 as YYNGEE. V was cut by 0 bases and J by 6 bases, with 9 bases left in between. The CDR3 extends over 14 amino acids. CDR3 bases: TGTGCCAGCAGCGTAGGACAGACCCATGAAAAACTGTTTTTT. Its translation is CASSVGQTHEKLFF.

The sample holds one count of this clone. CDR3 loop: CASSYLDRDTDTQYF. As DNA, the CDR3 is TGTGCCAGCAGCTACCTGGACAGAGACACAGATACGCAGTATTTT. The J gene is TRBJ2-3, the V gene TRBV5-6; perhaps TRBD1 as D (6 bases). With 3 bases removed from V and 2 bases from J, the gap between germline ends came to 13 bases. The CDR3 has 15 amino acids. Looked up from germline, CDR1 is SGHDT and CDR2 is YYEEEE.

The rearrangement uses TRBV13 and TRBJ2-7, with TRBD1 matching 8 bases. The CDR3 covers 15 residues. Germline V CDR1 and CDR2: PRHDT, FYEKMQ (reference sequence). The J segment lost 7 bases and the V segment lost 5 bases, leaving 13 bases of the junction unmatched. The CDR3 sequence is CASSGAGQGAREQYF. The CDR3, as DNA: TGTGCCAGCAGCGGCGCTGGGCAGGGGGCAAGGGAGCAGTACTTC.